The source of this T cell receptor (beta chain) is a study of CD8+ T cells in alopecia areata. Overall study: In an open-label trial, patients got 5 to 10 mg tofacitinib twice daily. Once tofacitinib had been taken for 6 to 18 months, 6 months off drug followed.

The CDR3 covers 16 residues. Looked up from germline, CDR1 is SGHDT and CDR2 is YYEEEE. V lost 0 bases to trimming and J lost 3 bases, with 14 bases between them. Concerning this clone: Its antigen is currently unknown.

Study-wide points: Clonality was higher in lesional than normal scalp, especially in alopecia totalis/universalis. Clarity of TCR sharing across patients fell short of that in mice, possibly HLA-related.

Reverse transcribed after extraction, RNA yielded cDNA as the sequencing template. Libraries were prepared by immunoSEQ multiplex PCR; TCRdb keeps only in-frame clonotypes and omits some of them. Here the sample spans 120,000 to 150,000 clones, around 86% being singletons. Treatment of the sample: oral pan-JAK inhibitor, 5-10 mg twice daily. The TCR was taken from a human donor with alopecia areata. The chain has TRBV5-6 and TRBJ2-3; D is undetermined. The starting material was CD8+ T cells sorted from blood, obtained at week 4, from a patient treated with tofacitinib. In DNA, the CDR3 is TGTGCCAGCAGCTTGGTGATAGGAATACGGACAGATACGCAGTATTTT. It is translated as CASSLVIGIRTDTQYF.